These 5 T cell receptor beta chains originate from one sample sequenced in a study of tumor-infiltrating lymphocytes in primary liver carcinoma. They got blood RNA out of unsorted whole blood and also pulled out germline DNA. Using a constant-region primer together with ProtoScript II reverse transcriptase, TCR beta cDNA was made from roughly 500 ng of total RNA. Amplification in three nested multiplex PCR rounds with slightly modified ARM-PCR gave rise to TCR beta libraries. The first two PCR rounds used TRBV1-TRBV30 primers with a Cbeta primer, nine to eleven cycles each. One entry per CDR3 protein, called by TCRdb with MiXCR from the multiplex PCR reads. This sample has about 330,000 distinct CDR3 sequences, with about 65% found just once. Sequenced material: peripheral blood. These receptors all stem from a man aged 35 to 55 with primary liver carcinoma and hepatitis B virus infection.

Worth noting for this clonotype: A much larger clone sits a single nucleotide away, making a read error possible. The gene calls are TRBV4-3 and TRBJ2-2; tentative D call: TRBD2 (6 bases). Germline V lookup: CDR1 LGHNA, CDR2 YSLEER. This CDR3 is 13 amino acids long. The CDR3: CASSQGGAGGLFF. The CDR3 nucleotides read TGCGCCAGCAGCCAGGGTGGCGCCGGGGGGCTGTTTTTT.

This clonotype turned up a few times. The chain carries TRBV30 and TRBJ2-1; TRBD2 matches 8 bases. The V segment lost 2 bases and the J segment 7 bases; nucleotides outside the gene matches: 7. This CDR3 spans 14 amino acids. Germline CDR1 and CDR2: GTSNPN and SVGIG (reference sequence). CDR3 DNA sequence: TGTGCCTGGAGTTGCGGGAGGTGGTTAAATGAGCAGTTCTTC. This gives the protein CAWSCGRWLNEQFF.

Details on this clonotype: Possible read error: a much larger clone is one base away. The V and J genes are TRBV4-1 and TRBJ2-3; TRBD1 matches at 8 bases. The CDR3 is 14 amino acids. The germline V gene has CDR1 MGHRA and CDR2 YSYEKL. Trimming took 7 bases from V and 3 from J; bases not matched to a gene: 6. The CDR3 region has the DNA TGCGCCAGCAACCAGGGGGCTGGAACAGATACGCAGTATTTT. Amino acid sequence: CASNQGAGTDTQYF.

This clonotype has just a few counts. V and J are TRBV24-1 and TRBJ2-1, with 13 bases lining up with TRBD2. CDR1 is KGHDR and CDR2 is SFDVKD in the germline V gene. This CDR3 has 14 amino acids. V lost 9 bases to trimming and J lost 10 bases; unmatched junction nucleotides: 8. Here the CDR3 DNA reads TGTGCCACCGGGACCGGGACTAGCGGGGCCGAGCAGTTCTTC. Translating gives CATGTGTSGAEQFF.

This chain connects TRBV16 to TRBJ1-3; D remains ambiguous. In germline, CDR1 is KGHSY, CDR2 FQNENV. The CDR3 loop spans 15 amino acids. V was trimmed by 7 bases and J by 2 bases, leaving 15 bases between them. The CDR3 spells CASKLDPSPGNTIYF. In DNA form, the CDR3 reads TGTGCCAGCAAGCTAGACCCCTCACCTGGAAACACCATATATTTT.